A selection of T cell receptor beta chains follows, all from one sample in a study of blood T cell repertoires in COVID-19. Sequenced by immunoSEQ multiplex PCR; TCRdb stores in-frame clones only, minus some. The sample shows 350,000 to 450,000 clones, 88% of them seen only once. Material for sequencing was PBMCs or T cells enriched from blood (not recorded which). The receptors stem from a woman under 30 who had been exposed to COVID-19. Both conserved end residues are part of each CDR3. D genes are given only for firm matches. Rows may omit the clone size; those that give it use once, few, many or a size class.

J gene: TRBJ1-1; clone size: .; V gene: TRBV29-1; D gene: .; CDR3 protein: CSVPGGGRYTEAFF; CDR3 DNA: TGCAGCGTCCCCGGGGGGGGGAGGTACACTGAAGCTTTCTTT
J gene: TRBJ1-1; clone size: .; V gene: TRBV7-3; D gene: .; CDR3 protein: CASSLRQGTTEAFF; CDR3 DNA: TGTGCCAGCAGCTTAAGGCAGGGAACGACTGAAGCTTTCTTT
J gene: TRBJ2-3; clone size: few; V gene: TRBV7-2; D gene: TRBD2; CDR3 protein: CASSLNGLAGRTDTQYF; CDR3 DNA: TGTGCCAGCAGCTTAAATGGACTAGCGGGACGAACAGATACGCAGTATTTT
J gene: TRBJ2-7; clone size: .; V gene: TRBV5-1; D gene: TRBD1; CDR3 protein: CASSTGQFYEQYF; CDR3 DNA: TGCGCCAGCAGCACGGGACAGTTCTACGAGCAGTACTTC
J gene: TRBJ2-5; clone size: .; V gene: TRBV27; D gene: TRBD2; CDR3 protein: CASSQGTSGGRRGSTETQYF; CDR3 DNA: TGTGCCAGCAGTCAAGGGACTAGCGGGGGACGGAGGGGGTCCACAGAGACCCAGTACTTC
J gene: TRBJ1-1; clone size: .; V gene: TRBV5-1; D gene: .; CDR3 protein: CASTLDSLMNTEAFF; CDR3 DNA: TGCGCCAGCACCCTAGACAGCCTGATGAACACTGAAGCTTTCTTT
J gene: TRBJ1-1; clone size: .; V gene: TRBV6-5; D gene: .; CDR3 protein: CASSSLDTDTEAFF; CDR3 DNA: TGTGCCAGCAGTTCGTTGGACACTGACACTGAAGCTTTCTTT
J gene: TRBJ1-2; clone size: .; V gene: TRBV5-4; D gene: TRBD1; CDR3 protein: CASREGQGARGYTF; CDR3 DNA: TGTGCCAGCAGGGAGGGACAGGGGGCGCGCGGCTACACCTTC
J gene: TRBJ1-2; clone size: .; V gene: TRBV10-2; D gene: TRBD1; CDR3 protein: CASSKGASVDYGYTF; CDR3 DNA: TGCGCCAGCAGTAAGGGGGCGTCGGTAGACTATGGCTACACCTTC
J gene: TRBJ1-5; clone size: .; V gene: TRBV29-1; D gene: .; CDR3 protein: CSVSLGEFNQPQHF; CDR3 DNA: TGCAGCGTTTCCCTGGGAGAATTCAATCAGCCCCAGCATTTT
J gene: TRBJ2-7; clone size: once; V gene: TRBV19; D gene: TRBD1; CDR3 protein: CASSYTGTGGLIGQYF; CDR3 DNA: TGTGCCAGTAGTTACACCGGGACAGGGGGTCTTATCGGGCAGTACTTC
J gene: TRBJ2-2; clone size: .; V gene: TRBV6-2/TRBV6-3; D gene: TRBD2; CDR3 protein: CASSYLAENTGELFF; CDR3 DNA: TGTGCCAGCAGTTACCTAGCGGAGAACACCGGGGAGCTGTTTTTT
J gene: TRBJ1-1; clone size: .; V gene: TRBV7-2; D gene: .; CDR3 protein: CASSLGSQVGTEAFF; CDR3 DNA: TGTGCCAGCAGCTTAGGGTCACAGGTGGGGACTGAAGCTTTCTTT
J gene: TRBJ2-1; clone size: .; V gene: TRBV6-5; D gene: .; CDR3 protein: CASSQGSPNEQFF; CDR3 DNA: TGTGCCAGCAGCCAAGGGAGTCCGAATGAGCAGTTCTTC
J gene: TRBJ2-2; clone size: .; V gene: TRBV3-1/TRBV3-2; D gene: TRBD2; CDR3 protein: CASSTSGRNGELFF; CDR3 DNA: TGTGCCAGCAGCACTAGCGGGCGAAACGGGGAGCTGTTTTTT
J gene: TRBJ2-2; clone size: few; V gene: TRBV4-2; D gene: .; CDR3 protein: CASSQKQGLNTGELFF; CDR3 DNA: TGTGCCAGCAGCCAAAAACAGGGCCTCAACACCGGGGAGCTGTTTTTT
J gene: TRBJ2-3; clone size: .; V gene: TRBV4-1; D gene: .; CDR3 protein: CASSQDQRSTDTQYF; CDR3 DNA: TGCGCCAGCAGCCAAGATCAGAGGAGCACAGATACGCAGTATTTT
J gene: TRBJ1-3; clone size: .; V gene: TRBV7-9; D gene: .; CDR3 protein: CASSRELTGNTIYF; CDR3 DNA: TGTGCCAGCAGCCGAGAGCTTACTGGAAACACCATATATTTT
J gene: TRBJ1-2; clone size: .; V gene: TRBV28; D gene: TRBD1; CDR3 protein: CASSENRGLNGYTF; CDR3 DNA: TGTGCCAGCAGTGAAAACAGGGGGCTCAATGGCTACACCTTC
J gene: TRBJ2-7; clone size: once; V gene: TRBV28; D gene: TRBD2; CDR3 protein: CASSRPRTRHDYEQYF; CDR3 DNA: TGTGCCAGCAGCCGACCACGGACTAGGCACGACTACGAGCAGTACTTC
J gene: TRBJ2-3; clone size: .; V gene: TRBV4-3; D gene: .; CDR3 protein: CASSLGGADTQYF; CDR3 DNA: TGCGCCAGCAGCCTCGGAGGGGCAGATACGCAGTATTTT
J gene: TRBJ1-1; clone size: .; V gene: TRBV29-1; D gene: TRBD1; CDR3 protein: CSVAGQGYTEAFF; CDR3 DNA: TGCAGCGTTGCGGGACAGGGGTACACTGAAGCTTTCTTT
J gene: TRBJ2-7; clone size: .; V gene: TRBV5-4; D gene: .; CDR3 protein: CASSLGQMSYEQYF; CDR3 DNA: TGTGCCAGCAGCTTGGGACAGATGTCCTACGAGCAGTACTTC
J gene: TRBJ1-1; clone size: .; V gene: TRBV28; D gene: .; CDR3 protein: CASSSLWFRRSGNTEAFF; CDR3 DNA: TGTGCCAGCAGTTCTTTGTGGTTCCGCAGGAGCGGGAACACTGAAGCTTTCTTT
J gene: TRBJ1-2; clone size: .; V gene: TRBV4-1; D gene: .; CDR3 protein: CASSPPLGAGYTF; CDR3 DNA: TGCGCCAGCAGCCCACCATTGGGCGCTGGCTACACCTTC
J gene: TRBJ2-1; clone size: .; V gene: TRBV5-1; D gene: TRBD2; CDR3 protein: CASILAGGGEQFF; CDR3 DNA: TGCGCCAGCATACTAGCGGGAGGGGGTGAGCAGTTCTTC
J gene: TRBJ2-7; clone size: .; V gene: TRBV2; D gene: TRBD2; CDR3 protein: CASLQGSLAGTVYSYEQYF; CDR3 DNA: TGTGCCAGCCTACAGGGTTCACTAGCGGGGACCGTTTACTCCTACGAGCAGTACTTC
J gene: TRBJ1-2; clone size: .; V gene: TRBV20-1; D gene: .; CDR3 protein: CSASNGRSYGYTF; CDR3 DNA: TGCAGTGCTAGTAATGGGAGAAGCTATGGCTACACCTTC
J gene: TRBJ1-2; clone size: .; V gene: TRBV7-9; D gene: .; CDR3 protein: CASNLRDYGYTF; CDR3 DNA: TGTGCCAGCAATCTTCGGGATTATGGCTACACCTTC
J gene: TRBJ2-7; clone size: .; V gene: TRBV18; D gene: .; CDR3 protein: CASSPQTGSYEQYF; CDR3 DNA: TGTGCCAGCTCACCGCAGACAGGTTCCTACGAGCAGTACTTC
J gene: TRBJ1-6; clone size: .; V gene: TRBV7-8; D gene: .; CDR3 protein: CASSTGTSVNSPLHF; CDR3 DNA: TGTGCCAGCAGCACCGGGACAAGTGTAAATTCACCCCTCCACTTT